This T cell receptor (beta chain) was sequenced during a study of cytomegalovirus exposure and HLA in healthy donors. CDR1 is LGHNA and CDR2 is YSLEER in the germline V gene. This CDR3 has 17 amino acids. V lost 4 bases and J 0 bases, leaving 18 bases between the germline ends. Study-wide findings and caveats: The study listed 164 cytomegalovirus-associated TCR beta chains.

In the case of this clone: The target antigen is unknown.

Method: immunoSEQ multiplex PCR; TCRdb's copy keeps in-frame clones and lacks some. Among about 160,000 clones listed, 86% were seen once. The sequence was obtained from a woman aged 18-29 years in good health and CMV-seronegative. This sequence joins TRBV4-3 and TRBJ2-5; D is possibly TRBD1 (8 bases). The specimen sequenced was PBMCs. CDR3 sequence (DNA): TGCGCCAGCAGCCGTTACAGGGGGGGAAAGAACCAAGAGACCCAGTACTTC. It translates to CASSRYRGGKNQETQYF.